One and the same sample provided the 9 T cell receptor beta chains below, sequenced in a study of blood T cell repertoires in COVID-19. Data came from immunoSEQ multiplex PCR; TCRdb stores just in-frame clones and leaves some out. The table lists fewer than 25,000 clones, 91% of them singletons. Sequences were obtained from peripheral blood. Source of these receptors: a human donor in a cohort sampled during active COVID-19.

The chain carries TRBV6-5 and TRBJ2-1; 12 bases match TRBD2. J gave up 7 bases and V 6 bases, and 1 base lay outside the gene matches. This CDR3 comprises 13 residues. The germline gives CDR1 MNHEY, CDR2 SVGAGI. The CDR3 DNA is TGTGCCAGCAGGCTAGCGGGGGGGAATGAGCAGTTCTTC. It is translated as CASRLAGGNEQFF.

The chain couples TRBV19 to TRBJ2-1, with 8 bases lining up with TRBD2. The junction had 9 bases not matched to a gene; V was cut back by 8 bases and J by 3 bases. Germline values: CDR1 LNHDA, CDR2 SQIVND (reference sequence). The CDR3 is made up of 15 amino acids. CDR3 DNA: TGTGCCAGTGTTGGCGGGGGGAACCGCTACAATGAGCAGTTCTTC. As protein: CASVGGGNRYNEQFF.

The rearrangement uses TRBV1 and TRBJ2-7; TRBD2 was called by the table and not checked on the DNA. TRBV1 is reported as a pseudogene. The length of the CDR3 is 16 residues. The CDR3 is CTSSQGGASGVYEQYV. CDR3 nucleotides: TGCACCAGCAGCCAAGGAGGGGCTAGCGGGGTTTACGAGCAGTACGTC.

The V and J genes are TRBV9 and TRBJ1-3, with D possibly being TRBD1 (6 bases). The CDR3 covers 17 residues. Between the trimmed V and J ends, which lost 3 bases and 0 bases, there was a span of 16 bases. In germline, CDR1 is SGDLS, CDR2 YYNGEE. Written as DNA, the CDR3 is TGTGCCAGCAGCGCCTTGGTACAGGGACACTCTGGAAACACCATATATTTT. Translating gives CASSALVQGHSGNTIYF.

The rearrangement links TRBV19 to TRBJ2-5, with D perhaps TRBD1 (5 bases). CDR1 LNHDA and CDR2 SQIVND come from the germline V gene (reference sequence). This CDR3 is 15 amino acids long. V lost 3 bases and J lost 5, with 16 bases in between. The chain's CDR3 is CASSILGRVQETQYF. For the CDR3, the DNA is TGTGCCAGTAGTATTCTCGGCAGGGTGCAGGAGACCCAGTACTTC.

CDR3 sequence: CASSPQFRTHYGYTF. The CDR3 region has the DNA TGTGCCAGCAGCCCCCAATTCCGGACTCACTATGGCTACACCTTC. This sequence joins TRBV7-2 and TRBJ1-2; D is ambiguous. The V end lost 5 bases, the J end lost 3 bases, and 16 bases lay between the germline ends. Looked up from germline, CDR1 is SGHTA and CDR2 is FQGNSA. The CDR3 has 15 residues.

The gene calls are TRBV4-3 and TRBJ1-5; D call uncertain. Looked up from germline, CDR1 is LGHNA and CDR2 is YSLEER. V dropped 1 base and J dropped 7 bases, with 20 bases sitting between them. CDR3 length: 17 amino acids. The CDR3, as DNA: TGCGCCAGCAGCCAAGTAGGGAGCTGCCCTCGGAGGCAGCCCCAGCATTTT. This codes for CASSQVGSCPRRQPQHF.

V usage is TRBV15 and J usage is TRBJ2-7; TRBD2 agrees at 7 bases. Looked up from germline, CDR1 is LNHNV and CDR2 is YYDKDF (reference sequence). V lost 0 bases and J lost 0; bases outside the gene matches: 14. This CDR3 spans 19 amino acids. Here the CDR3 reads CATSREVGAGTPSSYEQYF. CDR3 bases: TGTGCCACCAGCAGAGAAGTCGGAGCGGGGACCCCGAGCTCCTACGAGCAGTACTTC.

The chain has TRBV5-1 and TRBJ1-5, with 8 bases aligning to TRBD1. The CDR3 is 14 amino acids. Losses at the gene ends were 4 bases for V and 7 bases for J; bases not matched to a gene: 7. Per germline, CDR1 SGHRS and CDR2 YFSETQ. The CDR3 region has the DNA TGCGCCAGCAGCATAGGGACAGGAGAACAGCCCCAGCATTTT. It is translated as CASSIGTGEQPQHF.